This T cell receptor (beta chain) was sequenced for a study of regulatory dendritic cells for organ transplantation. Study results and limitations: The most alloreactive TCR clonotypes were found in resting memory CD8+ cells. Mature dendritic cells appeared to drive more memory CD8+ clonal expansion than regulatory ones.

Trimming cost V 2 bases and J 4 bases, with 12 bases left between them. CDR1 is SNHLY and CDR2 is FYNNEI in the germline V gene. This CDR3 contains 14 residues. The table came from immunoSEQ multiplex PCR; TCRdb's copy has only in-frame clones and leaves some out. The data hold 29,000 or so clones, with over 60% observed a single time. Remarks on this clone: Its matching antigen is unknown. The sample has other DNA sequences that encode this CDR3 too.

V and J are TRBV2 and TRBJ2-7; D possibly corresponds to TRBD1 (5 bases). This TCR derives from a human donor in good health. Material for sequencing was memory CD4+ T cells from blood. Stated subset: CD45RO+ memory T cells. CDR3 nucleotide sequence: TGTGCCAGCAGTGAACAGGGCGTAGGATACGAGCAGTACTTC. Translating it yields CASSEQGVGYEQYF. Together with reference TRBV2 and TRBJ2-7, the CDR3 gives the full variable domain: EPEVTQTPSHQVTQMGQEVILRCVPISNHLYFYWYRQILGQKVEFLVSFYNNEISEKSEIFDDQFSVERPDGSNFTLKIRSTKLEDSAMYFCASSEQGVGYEQYFGPGTRLTVT.